This T cell receptor beta chain was sequenced for a study of technical replicates of blood from a handful of donors. Trimming cost V 4 bases and J 4 bases; bases outside gene matches: 4. CDR3 length equals 16 residues. CDR1 is SGHRS, CDR2 YFSETQ, per germline. Measured with immunoSEQ multiplex PCR; TCRdb has only the in-frame clones, and not every one. The sample includes 66,000 or so clones, 88% of them seen just once. The sequence derives from a human donor in good health. Some clones in this sample may be carry-over from other donors' samples. Source material: PBMCs. V and J are TRBV5-1 and TRBJ2-2; 13 bases line up with TRBD2. The CDR3 sequence: CASSRTSGSATGELFF. CDR3 nucleotide sequence: TGCGCCAGCAGCCGGACTAGCGGGAGCGCCACCGGGGAGCTGTTTTTT.